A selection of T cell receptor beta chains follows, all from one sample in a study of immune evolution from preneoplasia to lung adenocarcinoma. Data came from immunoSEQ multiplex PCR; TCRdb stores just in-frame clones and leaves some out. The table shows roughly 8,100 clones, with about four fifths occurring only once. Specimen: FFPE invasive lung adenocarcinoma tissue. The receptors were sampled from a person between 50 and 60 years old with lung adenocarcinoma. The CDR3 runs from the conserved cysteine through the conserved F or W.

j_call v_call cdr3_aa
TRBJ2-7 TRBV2 CASSPQTGYAYEQYF
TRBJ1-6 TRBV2 CASREVVGRASPLHF
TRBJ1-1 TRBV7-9 CASIPPTGREQRWNTEAFF
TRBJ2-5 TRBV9 CASSSTGPQYF
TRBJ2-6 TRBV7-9 CASSLGLAGGSGANVLTF
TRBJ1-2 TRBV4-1 CASSQDWEGRVGYTF
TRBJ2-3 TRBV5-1 CASSLPTASSTDTQYF
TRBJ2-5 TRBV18 CASSRQETQYF
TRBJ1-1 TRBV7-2 CASRTGSNAEAFF
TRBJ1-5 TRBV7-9 CASSLGPGAAPQHF